What follows describes a single T cell receptor beta chain. The CDR3 contains 13 residues. Germline lookup yields CDR1 SQVTM and CDR2 ANQGSEA. Unmatched junction bases numbered 5, after V lost 5 bases and J lost 5 bases. Sequencing was performed with immunoSEQ multiplex PCR; in TCRdb, only in-frame clones are kept and a portion is missing. Of more than 95,000 clones listed, around 83% are singletons. The sample comes from a study of blood T cell repertoires in COVID-19. About the research overall: Samples came from the United States, Italy and Spain, spanning acute and convalescent COVID-19. T cells, B-cell-depleted T cells, or PBMCs provided the cDNA or gDNA that served as material.

The source of this sequence is an elderly woman with active or convalescent COVID-19. The chain joins TRBV29-1 to TRBJ2-5; TRBD1 matches at 10 bases. Material for sequencing was peripheral blood. In DNA form, the CDR3 reads TGCAGCGTTCTTGGGACAGGGGTGGAGACCCAGTACTTC. It translates to CSVLGTGVETQYF.